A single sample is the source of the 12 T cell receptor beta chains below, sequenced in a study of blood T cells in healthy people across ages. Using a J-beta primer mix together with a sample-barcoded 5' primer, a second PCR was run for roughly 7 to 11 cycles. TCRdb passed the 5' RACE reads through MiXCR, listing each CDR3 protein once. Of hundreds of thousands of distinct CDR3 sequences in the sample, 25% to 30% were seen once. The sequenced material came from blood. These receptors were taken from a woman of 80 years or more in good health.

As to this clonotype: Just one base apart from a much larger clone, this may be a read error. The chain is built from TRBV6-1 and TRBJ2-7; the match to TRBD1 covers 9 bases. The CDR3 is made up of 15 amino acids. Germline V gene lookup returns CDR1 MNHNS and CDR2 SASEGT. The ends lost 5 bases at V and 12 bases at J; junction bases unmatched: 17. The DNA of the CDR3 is TGTGCCAGCAGTCTACAGGGGGCAATTGGAGAGACCCGGTACTTC. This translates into CASSLQGAIGETRYF.

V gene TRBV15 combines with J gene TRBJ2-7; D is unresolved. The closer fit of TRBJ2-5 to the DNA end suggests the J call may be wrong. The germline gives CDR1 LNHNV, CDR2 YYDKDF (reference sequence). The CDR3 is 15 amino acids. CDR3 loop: CATSRDLAGGGTQYF. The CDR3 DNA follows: TGTGCCACCAGCAGAGATCTGGCAGGTGGTGGGACCCAGTACTTC.

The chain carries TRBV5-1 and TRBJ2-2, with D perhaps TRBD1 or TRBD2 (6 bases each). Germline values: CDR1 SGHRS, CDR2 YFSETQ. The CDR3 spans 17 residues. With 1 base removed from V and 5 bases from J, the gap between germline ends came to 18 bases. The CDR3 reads CASSLSSRGGGTGELFF. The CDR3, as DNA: TGCGCCAGCAGCTTGTCATCCAGGGGAGGTGGTACCGGGGAGCTGTTTTTT.

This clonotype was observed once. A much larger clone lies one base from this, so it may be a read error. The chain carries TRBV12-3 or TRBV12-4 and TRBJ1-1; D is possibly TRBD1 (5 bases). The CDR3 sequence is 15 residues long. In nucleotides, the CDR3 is TGTGCCAGCAGTTTAGGTGCAGGGTGGAACACTGGAGCTTTCTTT. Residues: CASSLGAGWNTGAFF.

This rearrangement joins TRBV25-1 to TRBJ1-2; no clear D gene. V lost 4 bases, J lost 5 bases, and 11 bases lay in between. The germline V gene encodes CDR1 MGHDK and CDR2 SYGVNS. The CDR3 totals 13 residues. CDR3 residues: CASSVGVRYGYTF. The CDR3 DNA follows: TGTGCCAGCAGTGTGGGCGTCCGATATGGCTACACCTTC.

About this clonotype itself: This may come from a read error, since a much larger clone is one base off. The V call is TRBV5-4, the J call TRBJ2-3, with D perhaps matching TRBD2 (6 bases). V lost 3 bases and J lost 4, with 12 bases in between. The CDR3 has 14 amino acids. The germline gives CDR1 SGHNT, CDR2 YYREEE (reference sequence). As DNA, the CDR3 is TGTGCCAGCAGCTGGAGGGGCGGCGCAGATACGCAGTATTTT. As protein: CASSWRGGADTQYF.

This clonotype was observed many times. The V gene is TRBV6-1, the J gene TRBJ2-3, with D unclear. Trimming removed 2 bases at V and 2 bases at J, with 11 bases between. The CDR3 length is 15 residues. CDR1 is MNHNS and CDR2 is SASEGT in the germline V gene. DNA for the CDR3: TGTGCCAGCAGTGAATATCCCATAGACACAGATACGCAGTATTTT. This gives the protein CASSEYPIDTDTQYF.

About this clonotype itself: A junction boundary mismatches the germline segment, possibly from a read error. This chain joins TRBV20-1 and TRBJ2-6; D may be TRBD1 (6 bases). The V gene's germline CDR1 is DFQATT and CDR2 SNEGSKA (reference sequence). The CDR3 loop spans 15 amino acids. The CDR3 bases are TGCAGTGCCACCCCACAGGGATCTGGGGCCAACGTCCGGACTTTC. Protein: CSATPQGSGANVRTF.

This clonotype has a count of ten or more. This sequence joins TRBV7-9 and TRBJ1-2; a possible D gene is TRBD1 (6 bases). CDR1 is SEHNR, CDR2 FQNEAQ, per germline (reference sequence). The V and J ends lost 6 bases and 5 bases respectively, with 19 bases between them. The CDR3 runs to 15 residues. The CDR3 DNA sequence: TGTGCCAGCAGACCAGCGACAGGCCTTCATTATGGCTACACCTTC. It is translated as CASRPATGLHYGYTF.

CDR3 bases: TGTGCCAGCAGCCACGGGACTAGCGGGAGGTACGAGCAGTACTTC. This gives the protein CASSHGTSGRYEQYF. This chain connects TRBV6-2 or TRBV6-3 to TRBJ2-7, with 15 nucleotides matching TRBD2. This CDR3 has 15 residues. J lost 4 bases, V lost 6 bases, and 4 bases had no gene match. CDR1 and CDR2 (germline): MNHEY, SVGEGT.

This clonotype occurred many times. The DNA for the CDR3 is TGTGCCAGCTGCGCGATGAGCTTTGAGCAGTTCTTC. It codes for CASCAMSFEQFF. V is TRBV27 and J is TRBJ2-1; D gene unclear. V dropped 8 bases and J dropped 9 bases, with 14 bases sitting between them. The CDR3 is 12 amino acids. CDR1 and CDR2 (germline): MNHEY, SMNVEV (reference sequence).

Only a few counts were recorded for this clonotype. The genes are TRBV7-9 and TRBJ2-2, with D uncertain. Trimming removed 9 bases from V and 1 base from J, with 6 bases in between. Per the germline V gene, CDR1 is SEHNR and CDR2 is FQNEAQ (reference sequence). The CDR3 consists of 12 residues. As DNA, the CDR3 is TGTGCCAGTAACAGGAACACCGGGGAGCTGTTTTTT. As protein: CASNRNTGELFF.